This T cell receptor (beta chain) was captured in a study of prognosis after radiotherapy for stage I lung cancer. Two rounds of multiplex PCR amplified TCR beta CDR3 from genomic DNA. It was primers specific to each TRBV and TRBJ gene that first-round PCR used. TCRdb reprocessed the multiplex PCR reads via MiXCR and lists one record per CDR3 protein. The repertoire holds tens of thousands of distinct CDR3 sequences, with 26% as singletons. Trimming took 4 bases from V and 3 from J; bases not matched to a gene: 5. Germline V gene data show CDR1 as KGHDR and CDR2 as SFDVKD. This CDR3 spans 16 amino acids. The sample holds many counts of this clonotype.

The rearrangement links TRBV24-1 to TRBJ2-1; TRBD1 agrees at 10 bases. This sample comprised PBMCs, obtained before or after stereotactic body radiation therapy (not recorded which). The clonotype was recovered from a donor over 45 with non-small cell lung cancer. The CDR3 DNA sequence: TGTGCCACCAGTGACTCCGGGACAGGGGACTACAATGAGCAGTTCTTC. Residues: CATSDSGTGDYNEQFF.